Following are 6 T cell receptor beta chains from one sample sequenced in a study of response to subunit inactivated influenza vaccine (dated by TCRdb to 2017 to 2018). The library was made by RT-PCR. Instrument on record: Illumina HiSeq 2500. The raw public reads went through TCRdb reprocessing: fastp at Q25, MiXCR clone calling, in-frame beta chains kept. Records with the same CDR3 protein are collapsed into one entry carrying the most frequent genes and DNA. This sample has about 780,000 distinct CDR3 sequences in its table, and about 18% of those were observed once. The top ten clonotypes cover roughly 11% of the sample. Sequenced here: PBMCs from blood, sampled less than 6 days after vaccination. The receptors come from a man aged 50-60 years who received an inactivated influenza vaccine. Donor details come from another sample of the same person, matched by shared clones.

This clonotype has a handful of counts. V and J are TRBV7-9 and TRBJ1-1; D might be TRBD1 (5 bases). CDR1 and CDR2 from the germline V gene are SEHNR and FQNEAQ (reference sequence). V lost 1 base and J 1 base, leaving 16 bases between the germline ends. This CDR3 has 17 amino acids. The CDR3 loop reads CASSLGALGGPNTEAFF. The CDR3 coding sequence is TGTGCCAGCAGCTTAGGTGCTTTGGGGGGACCGAACACTGAAGCTTTCTTT.

This clonotype came up a few times. The rearrangement links TRBV6-5 to TRBJ1-1, with D perhaps TRBD1 (6 bases). V lost 2 bases, J lost 4 bases, and 11 bases lay in between. Germline CDR1 reads MNHEY; CDR2 reads SVGAGI. CDR3 size: 14 residues. In DNA, the CDR3 is TGTGCCAGCAGTTACGAAGGGGGGAGCACTGAAGCTTTCTTT. It yields the protein CASSYEGGSTEAFF.

The chain employs TRBV7-3 and TRBJ2-2; possibly TRBD1 for D (6 bases). This CDR3 is 16 amino acids long. Germline-derived CDR1 and CDR2 are SGHTA and FQGTGA. Trimming removed 0 bases at V and 0 bases at J, with 8 bases between. The DNA of the CDR3 is TGTGCCAGCAGCTTAACGGGGGCCGCGAACACCGGGGAGCTGTTTTTT. It specifies CASSLTGAANTGELFF.

This clonotype was observed at least ten times. The chain joins TRBV25-1 to TRBJ2-1, with D maybe TRBD2 (6 bases). V gave up 6 bases and J gave up 4 bases, with 16 bases separating them. This CDR3 is 15 amino acids long. Germline CDR1 is MGHDK and CDR2 is SYGVNS. The CDR3 DNA follows: TGTGCCAGCAGGGAGAATACTGGGACTTACAATGAGCAGTTCTTC. This encodes CASRENTGTYNEQFF.

The CDR3 DNA sequence: TGCAGTGCTAGAGGGCACTTTCCACAAGAGACCCAGTACTTC. Amino acid sequence: CSARGHFPQETQYF. The chain recombines TRBV20-1 with TRBJ2-5; D is uncertain. Deletions cut 1 base from V and 2 bases from J, with 11 bases between. The germline V gene has CDR1 DFQATT and CDR2 SNEGSKA (reference sequence). The CDR3 totals 14 residues.

This clonotype turned up a few times. The CDR3 reads CASSGPLRNTEAFF. The CDR3, as DNA: TGTGCCAGCAGCGGCCCATTGAGGAACACTGAAGCTTTCTTT. The chain combines TRBV9 with TRBJ1-1; D is unresolved. The CDR3 runs 14 residues. The V gene's germline CDR1 is SGDLS and CDR2 YYNGEE. With 3 bases removed from V and 1 base from J, the gap between germline ends came to 10 bases.